Below are 14 T cell receptor beta chains sequenced from a single sample in a study of blood T cell repertoires in COVID-19. The data were produced by immunoSEQ multiplex PCR, yet TCRdb's version contains in-frame clones alone and is incomplete. This table has 87,000 or so clones, about 90% appearing once. Input material: peripheral blood. These receptors originate from a man in his late teens or twenties with COVID-19, enrolled during active disease.

This rearrangement joins TRBV5-1 to TRBJ2-1; 8 nucleotides line up with TRBD1. This CDR3 is built from 15 residues. CDR1 is SGHRS and CDR2 is YFSETQ in the germline V gene. V dropped 4 bases and J dropped 5; count of bases not matched to a gene: 8. The CDR3 protein is CASSPGQVFNNEQFF. The CDR3 nucleotides are TGCGCCAGCAGCCCGGGACAGGTTTTCAACAATGAGCAGTTCTTC.

In its sample, this clone was seen once. This chain joins TRBV7-3 and TRBJ2-7; D is uncertain. Germline V lookup: CDR1 SGHTA, CDR2 FQGTGA. The V and J ends lost 2 bases and 2 bases respectively, with 13 bases between them. This CDR3 region has 15 residues. The CDR3 sequence is CASSLEVAGPYEQYF. The CDR3 DNA follows: TGTGCCAGCAGCTTAGAGGTCGCTGGCCCCTACGAGCAGTACTTC.

The J gene is TRBJ2-1, the V gene TRBV6-5; D is ambiguous. The CDR3 totals 15 residues. Germline assignment: CDR1 MNHEY and CDR2 SVGAGI. V shed 2 bases and J shed 1 base, with 9 bases lying between them. This CDR3 reads CASSYTEVSYNEQFF. The CDR3 DNA is TGTGCCAGCAGTTACACCGAGGTATCCTACAATGAGCAGTTCTTC.

This clone was observed a single time. This rearrangement joins TRBV14 to TRBJ1-2, with 8 nucleotides matching TRBD1. Trimming cost V 4 bases and J 4 bases; bases outside gene matches: 5. In germline, CDR1 is SGHDN, CDR2 FVKESK. The CDR3 is 14 amino acids. Written as DNA, the CDR3 is TGTGCCAGCAGCCGCGGACAGGGCTCCTATGGCTACACCTTC. It is translated as CASSRGQGSYGYTF.

V gene TRBV28 combines with J gene TRBJ1-4; the D is unclear. Germline V CDR1 and CDR2: MDHEN, SYDVKM. V lost 4 bases and J 7 bases, leaving 4 bases between the germline ends. This CDR3 is built from 11 residues. CDR3 nucleotides: TGTGCCAGCAGTTACTTTGAAAAACTGTTTTTT. It codes for CASSYFEKLFF.

The CDR3 region has the DNA TGTGCCAGCAGTTTACTAGCGGCGAAAGAGCAGTACTTC. Translated: CASSLLAAKEQYF. V and J are TRBV6-6 and TRBJ2-7, with 8 nucleotides matching TRBD2. The germline gives CDR1 MNHNY, CDR2 SVGAGI (reference sequence). This CDR3 has 13 amino acids. Trimming at V came to 4 bases and at J to 7 bases, leaving 6 bases not matched to a gene.

This clone showed up just once. The chain recombines TRBV9 with TRBJ1-2, with D possibly being TRBD1 (5 bases). This CDR3 has 15 amino acids. The V gene lost 4 bases and the J gene lost 7 bases, with 20 bases spanning the gap. Per the germline V gene, CDR1 is SGDLS and CDR2 is YYNGEE. The CDR3 spells CASSPTAGGLRGYTF. As DNA, the CDR3 is TGTGCCAGCAGCCCAACAGCGGGGGGTTTGCGTGGCTACACCTTC.

The chain carries TRBV4-1 and TRBJ2-1; a possible D gene is TRBD1 (6 bases). CDR3 size: 14 residues. V lost 4 bases, J lost 5 bases, and 12 bases lay in between. Germline CDR1 MGHRA, CDR2 YSYEKL. The CDR3 DNA sequence: TGCGCCAGCAGCCCAGGGGACGTACACAATGAGCAGTTCTTC. Translating gives CASSPGDVHNEQFF.

This clone was detected a few times. This chain joins TRBV4-2 and TRBJ2-7; the D gene is possibly TRBD2 (7 bases). This CDR3 has 15 residues. Per the germline V gene, CDR1 is LGHNA and CDR2 is YNFKEQ. V was cut by 1 base and J by 7 bases, with 17 bases left in between. The CDR3 region is CASSQVGGRAKEQYF. Written as DNA, the CDR3 is TGTGCCAGCAGCCAAGTAGGGGGGAGGGCCAAGGAGCAGTACTTC.

This clone came up once. The chain employs TRBV6-5 and TRBJ2-1; TRBD2 aligns across 9 bases. The CDR3 contains 14 residues. Per germline, CDR1 MNHEY and CDR2 SVGAGI. The junction had 6 bases not matched to a gene; V was cut back by 6 bases and J by 6 bases. CDR3 coding DNA: TGTGCCAGCAGAGGGACTAGCTTCCCCAATGAGCAGTTCTTC. This codes for CASRGTSFPNEQFF.

The chain combines TRBV7-2 with TRBJ1-3; a possible D gene is TRBD1 (6 bases). This CDR3 spans 15 amino acids. The V gene lost 1 base and the J gene lost 3 bases, with 10 bases spanning the gap. The germline gives CDR1 SGHTA, CDR2 FQGNSA. The CDR3 region is CASSLVAGVGNTIYF. The CDR3 DNA reads TGTGCCAGCAGCTTAGTCGCAGGGGTTGGAAACACCATATATTTT.

The chain links TRBV6-5 to TRBJ2-3; TRBD2 might be the D (7 bases). Trimming left V 6 bases short and J 4 bases short, with 17 bases between. Germline V gene data show CDR1 as MNHEY and CDR2 as SVGAGI. This CDR3 has 15 amino acids. The DNA of the CDR3 is TGTGCCAGCAGCTCTCGGGGGGCTAGGGCAGATACGCAGTATTTT. It yields the protein CASSSRGARADTQYF.

This chain's CDR3 is CASSVRVAGSGANTGELFF. The CDR3 DNA reads TGTGCCAGCAGCGTAAGAGTAGCGGGCTCAGGGGCGAACACCGGGGAGCTGTTTTTT. V and J are TRBV9 and TRBJ2-2, with a weak D call TRBD2 (7 bases). The CDR3 extends over 19 amino acids. Germline values: CDR1 SGDLS, CDR2 YYNGEE. V was clipped by 1 base and J by 0 bases, with 19 bases between them.

The chain employs TRBV6-2 or TRBV6-3 and TRBJ2-1; 7 nucleotides line up with TRBD1. V lost 5 bases and J lost 4; bases outside the gene matches: 5. The CDR3 loop spans 14 amino acids. The V gene's germline CDR1 is MNHEY and CDR2 SVGEGT. The CDR3 DNA reads TGTGCCAGCAGTCGGTACAGGGGATACAATGAGCAGTTCTTC. Translation gives CASSRYRGYNEQFF.